The entry below gives a single T cell receptor (beta chain) sequence along with its context. What it binds is unknown. The data were taken from a study of T-cell reconstitution after alpha-beta-depleted transplantation in children. Study outcomes and limitations: Several hundred expanded graft clones reportedly were the source of alpha-beta T cells about two months after transplant. T-cell numbers and diversity one year post-transplant derived largely from freshly generated T cells.

The CDR3 covers 13 residues. V was shortened by 4 bases and J by 5 bases, with 9 bases between the two germline ends. Germline CDR1 reads DFQATT; CDR2 reads SNEGSKA (reference sequence). Unique molecular identifiers were incorporated into the prepared TCRbeta library. TCRdb re-called the PCR reads with MiXCR, one entry per CDR3 protein. The table has hundreds of thousands of distinct CDR3 sequences, under 15% seen once. V gene TRBV20-1 combines with J gene TRBJ1-6, with D possibly matching TRBD1 (6 bases). This sequence originates from a girl aged 2-15 years with congenital amegakaryocytic thrombocytopenia, due to receive a stem cell transplant. Sequencing used PBMCs, obtained before TCRalphabeta/CD19-depleted stem cell transplant. The CDR3 is CSANRDNNSPLHF. CDR3 in DNA: TGCAGTGCTAACAGGGACAATAATTCACCCCTCCACTTT.